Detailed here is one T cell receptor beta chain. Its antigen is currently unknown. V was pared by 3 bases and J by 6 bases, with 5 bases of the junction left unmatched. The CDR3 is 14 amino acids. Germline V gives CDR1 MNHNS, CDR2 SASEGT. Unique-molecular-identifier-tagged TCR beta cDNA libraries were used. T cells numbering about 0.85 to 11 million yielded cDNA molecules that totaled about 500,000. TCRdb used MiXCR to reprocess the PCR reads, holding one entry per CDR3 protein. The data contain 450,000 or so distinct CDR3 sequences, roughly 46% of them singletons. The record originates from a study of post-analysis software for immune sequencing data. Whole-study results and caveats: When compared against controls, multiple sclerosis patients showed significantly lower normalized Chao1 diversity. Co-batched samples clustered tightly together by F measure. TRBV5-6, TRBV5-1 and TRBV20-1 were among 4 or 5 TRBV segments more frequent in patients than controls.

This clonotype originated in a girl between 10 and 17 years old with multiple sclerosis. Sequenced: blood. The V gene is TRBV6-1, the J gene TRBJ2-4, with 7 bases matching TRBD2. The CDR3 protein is CASSDPGGINIQYF. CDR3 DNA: TGTGCCAGCAGTGACCCGGGGGGTATAAACATTCAGTACTTC.